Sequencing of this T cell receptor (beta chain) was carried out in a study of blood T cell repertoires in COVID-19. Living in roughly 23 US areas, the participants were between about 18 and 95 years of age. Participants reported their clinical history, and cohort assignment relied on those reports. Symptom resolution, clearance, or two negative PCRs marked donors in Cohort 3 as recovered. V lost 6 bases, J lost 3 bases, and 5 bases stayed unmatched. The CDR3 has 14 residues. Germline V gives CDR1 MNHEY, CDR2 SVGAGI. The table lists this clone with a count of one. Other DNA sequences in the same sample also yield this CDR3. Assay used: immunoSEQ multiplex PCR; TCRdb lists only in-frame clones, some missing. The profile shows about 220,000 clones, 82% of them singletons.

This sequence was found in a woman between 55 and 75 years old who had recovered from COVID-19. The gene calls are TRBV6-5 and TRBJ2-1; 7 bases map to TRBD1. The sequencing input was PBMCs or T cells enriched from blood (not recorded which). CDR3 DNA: TGTGCCAGCAGCTCCGGGACAGTCTACAATGAGCAGTTCTTC. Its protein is CASSSGTVYNEQFF.